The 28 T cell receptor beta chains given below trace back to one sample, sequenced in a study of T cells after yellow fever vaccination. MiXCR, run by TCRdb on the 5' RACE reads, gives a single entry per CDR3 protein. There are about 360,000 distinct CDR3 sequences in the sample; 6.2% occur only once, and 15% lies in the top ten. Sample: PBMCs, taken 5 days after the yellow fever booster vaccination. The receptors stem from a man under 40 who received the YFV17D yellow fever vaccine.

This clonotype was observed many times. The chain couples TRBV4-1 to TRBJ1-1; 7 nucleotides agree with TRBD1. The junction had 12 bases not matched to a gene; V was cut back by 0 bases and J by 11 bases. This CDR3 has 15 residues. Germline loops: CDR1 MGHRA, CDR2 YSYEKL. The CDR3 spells CASSQESLTGARAFF. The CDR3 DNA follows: TGCGCCAGCAGCCAAGAATCTCTCACAGGGGCGAGGGCTTTCTTT.

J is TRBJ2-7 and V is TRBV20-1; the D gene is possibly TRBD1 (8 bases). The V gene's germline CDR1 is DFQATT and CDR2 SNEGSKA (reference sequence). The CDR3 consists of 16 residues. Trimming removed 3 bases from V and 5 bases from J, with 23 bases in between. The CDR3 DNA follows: TGCAGTGCTAGTTCATCGACAGGGGCCCGGGGGGACGAGCAGTACTTC. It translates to CSASSSTGARGDEQYF.

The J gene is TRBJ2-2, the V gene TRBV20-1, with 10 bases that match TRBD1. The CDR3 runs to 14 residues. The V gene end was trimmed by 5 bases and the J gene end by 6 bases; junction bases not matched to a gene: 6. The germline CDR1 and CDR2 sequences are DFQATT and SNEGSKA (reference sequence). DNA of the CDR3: TGCAGTGCTCGGGGGGACAGGGGCCCCGGGGAGCTGTTTTTT. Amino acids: CSARGDRGPGELFF.

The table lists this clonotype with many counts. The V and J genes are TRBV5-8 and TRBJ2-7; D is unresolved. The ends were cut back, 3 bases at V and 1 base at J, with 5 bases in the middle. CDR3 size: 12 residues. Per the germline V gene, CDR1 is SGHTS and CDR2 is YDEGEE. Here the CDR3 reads CASSSKSYEQYF. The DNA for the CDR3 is TGTGCCAGCAGCTCCAAGTCCTACGAGCAGTACTTC.

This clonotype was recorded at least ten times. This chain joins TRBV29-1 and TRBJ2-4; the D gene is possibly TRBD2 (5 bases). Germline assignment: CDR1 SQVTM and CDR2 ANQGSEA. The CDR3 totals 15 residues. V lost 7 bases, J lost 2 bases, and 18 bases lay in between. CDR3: CSALDFGESKNIQYF. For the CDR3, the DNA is TGCAGCGCTCTCGACTTCGGGGAATCCAAAAACATTCAGTACTTC.

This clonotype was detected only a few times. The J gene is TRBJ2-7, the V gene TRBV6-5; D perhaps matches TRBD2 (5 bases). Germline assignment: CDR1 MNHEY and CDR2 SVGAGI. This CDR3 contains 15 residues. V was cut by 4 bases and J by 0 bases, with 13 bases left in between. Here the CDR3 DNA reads TGTGCCAGCAGTTTTTTCGGGGAGAGCTCCTACGAGCAGTACTTC. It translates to CASSFFGESSYEQYF.

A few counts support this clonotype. The CDR3 DNA reads as TGTGCCAGCAGCTTGCAGTCTCAGGGCGATGGGCAGTATTTT. Translating it yields CASSLQSQGDGQYF. The chain couples TRBV7-9 to TRBJ2-3; tentative D call: TRBD1 (5 bases). This CDR3 has 14 amino acids. V was trimmed by 3 bases and J by 11 bases, leaving 18 bases between them. CDR1 SEHNR and CDR2 FQNEAQ come from the germline V gene (reference sequence).

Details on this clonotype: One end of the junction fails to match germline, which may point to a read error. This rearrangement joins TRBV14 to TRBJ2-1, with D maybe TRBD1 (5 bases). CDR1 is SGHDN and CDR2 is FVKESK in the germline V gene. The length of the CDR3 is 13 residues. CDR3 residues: CASSQDLRVALDF. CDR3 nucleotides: TGTGCCAGCAGCCAAGACCTCAGGGTAGCCCTCGATTTC.

The CDR3 DNA is TGCAGTGCTAGAGGGGAGGGAACTGGAAACACCATATATTTT. Encoded protein: CSARGEGTGNTIYF. V gene TRBV20-1 combines with J gene TRBJ1-3, with no clear D. This CDR3 contains 14 residues. V lost 1 base and J lost 2, with 9 bases in between. Germline CDR1 and CDR2: DFQATT and SNEGSKA (reference sequence).

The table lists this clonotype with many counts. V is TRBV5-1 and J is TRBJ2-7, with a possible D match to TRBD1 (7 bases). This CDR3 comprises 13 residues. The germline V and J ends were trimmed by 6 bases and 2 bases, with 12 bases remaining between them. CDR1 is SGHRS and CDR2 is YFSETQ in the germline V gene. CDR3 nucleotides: TGCGCCAGCACCGCGGGACAGACCTACGAGCAGTACTTC. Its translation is CASTAGQTYEQYF.

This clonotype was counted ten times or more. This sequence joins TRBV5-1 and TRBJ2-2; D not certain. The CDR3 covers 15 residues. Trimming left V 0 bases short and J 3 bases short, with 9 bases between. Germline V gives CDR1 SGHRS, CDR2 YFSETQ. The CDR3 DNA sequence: TGCGCCAGCAGCTTGGCTCGGCAGGACACCGGGGAGCTGTTTTTT. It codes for CASSLARQDTGELFF.

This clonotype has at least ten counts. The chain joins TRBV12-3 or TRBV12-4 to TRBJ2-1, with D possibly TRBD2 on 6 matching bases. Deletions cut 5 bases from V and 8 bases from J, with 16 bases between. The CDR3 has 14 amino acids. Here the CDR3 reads CASSRRSSEHEQFF. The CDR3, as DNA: TGTGCCAGCAGTCGCCGTTCTAGCGAGCATGAGCAGTTCTTC.

The CDR3 DNA sequence: TGCAGTGCAAGGATCTACAATGAGCAGTTCTTC. The encoded protein is CSARIYNEQFF. The genes are TRBV20-1 and TRBJ2-1, with D unclear. Germline values: CDR1 DFQATT, CDR2 SNEGSKA (reference sequence). This CDR3 has 11 residues. The V and J ends lost 6 bases and 3 bases respectively, with 6 bases between them.

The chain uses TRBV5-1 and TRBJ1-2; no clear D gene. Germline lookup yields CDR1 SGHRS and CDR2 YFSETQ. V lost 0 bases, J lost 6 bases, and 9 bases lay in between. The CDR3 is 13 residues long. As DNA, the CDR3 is TGCGCCAGCAGCTTGGATCGAGGTGATGGCTACACCTTC. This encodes CASSLDRGDGYTF.

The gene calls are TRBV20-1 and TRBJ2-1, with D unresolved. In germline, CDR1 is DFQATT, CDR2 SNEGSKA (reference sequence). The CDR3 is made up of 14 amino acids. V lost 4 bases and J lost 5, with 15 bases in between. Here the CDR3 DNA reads TGCAGTGCTATGCCCTCTTACCGGGACAATGAGCAGTTCTTC. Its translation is CSAMPSYRDNEQFF.

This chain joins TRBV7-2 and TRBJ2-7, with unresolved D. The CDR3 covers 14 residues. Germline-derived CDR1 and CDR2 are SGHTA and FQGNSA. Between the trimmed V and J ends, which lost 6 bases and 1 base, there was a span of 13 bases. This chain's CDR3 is CASRISPFSYEQYF. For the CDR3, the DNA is TGTGCCAGCAGAATCTCGCCTTTTTCCTACGAGCAGTACTTC.

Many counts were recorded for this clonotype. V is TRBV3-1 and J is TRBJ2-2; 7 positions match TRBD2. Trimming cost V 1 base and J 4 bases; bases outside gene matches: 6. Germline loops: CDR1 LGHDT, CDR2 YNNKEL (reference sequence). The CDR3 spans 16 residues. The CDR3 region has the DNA TGTGCCAGCAGCCAAGTTCCTAGCGGACTCACCGGGGAGCTGTTTTTT. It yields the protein CASSQVPSGLTGELFF.

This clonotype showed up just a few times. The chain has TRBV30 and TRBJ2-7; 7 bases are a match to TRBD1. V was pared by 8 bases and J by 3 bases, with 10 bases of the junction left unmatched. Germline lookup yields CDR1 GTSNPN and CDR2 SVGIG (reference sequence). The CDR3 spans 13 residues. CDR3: CATRDRDFYEQYF. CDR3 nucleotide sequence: TGTGCCACCCGGGACAGAGACTTCTACGAGCAGTACTTC. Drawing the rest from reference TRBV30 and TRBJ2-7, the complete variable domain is SQTIHQWPATLVQPVGSPLSLECTVEGTSNPNLYWYRQAAGRGLQLLFYSVGIGQISSEVPQNLSASRPQDRQFILSSKKLLLSDSGFYLCATRDRDFYEQYFGPGTRLTVT.

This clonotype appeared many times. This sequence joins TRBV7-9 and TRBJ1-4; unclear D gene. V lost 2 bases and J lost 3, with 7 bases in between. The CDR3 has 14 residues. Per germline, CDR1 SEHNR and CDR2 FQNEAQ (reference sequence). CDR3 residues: CASSLMAANEKLFF. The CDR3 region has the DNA TGTGCCAGCAGCTTAATGGCAGCTAATGAAAAACTGTTTTTT.

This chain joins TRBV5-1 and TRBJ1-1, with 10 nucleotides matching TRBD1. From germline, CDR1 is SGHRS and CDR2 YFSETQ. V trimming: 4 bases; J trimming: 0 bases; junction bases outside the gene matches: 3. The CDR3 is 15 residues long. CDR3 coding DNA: TGCGCCAGCAGCGAGGGACAGGGGTTGAACACTGAAGCTTTCTTT. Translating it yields CASSEGQGLNTEAFF.

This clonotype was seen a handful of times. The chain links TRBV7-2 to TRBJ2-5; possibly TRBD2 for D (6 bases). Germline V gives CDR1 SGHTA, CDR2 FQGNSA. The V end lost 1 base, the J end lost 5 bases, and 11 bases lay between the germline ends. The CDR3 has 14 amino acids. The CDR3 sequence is CASSLGVGGETQYF. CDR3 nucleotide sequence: TGTGCCAGCAGCTTAGGAGTCGGAGGGGAGACCCAGTACTTC. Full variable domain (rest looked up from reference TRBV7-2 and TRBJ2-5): GAGVSQSPSNKVTEKGKDVELRCDPISGHTALYWYRQSLGQGLEFLIYFQGNSAPDKSGLPSDRFSAERTGGSVSTLTIQRTQQEDSAVYLCASSLGVGGETQYFGPGTRLLVL.

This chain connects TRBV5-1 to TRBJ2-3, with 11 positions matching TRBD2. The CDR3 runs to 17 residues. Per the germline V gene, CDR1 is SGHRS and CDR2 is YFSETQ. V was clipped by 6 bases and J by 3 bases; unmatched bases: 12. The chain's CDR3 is CASNLQPTSGITDTQYF. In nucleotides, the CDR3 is TGCGCCAGCAACCTGCAGCCGACTAGCGGGATTACAGATACGCAGTATTTT.

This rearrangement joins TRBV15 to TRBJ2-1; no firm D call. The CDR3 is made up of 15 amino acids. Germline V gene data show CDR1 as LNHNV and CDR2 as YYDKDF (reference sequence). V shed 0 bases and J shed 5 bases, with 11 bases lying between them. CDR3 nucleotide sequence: TGTGCCACCAGCAGAGAGTGGACGCTAGACAATGAGCAGTTCTTC. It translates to CATSREWTLDNEQFF.

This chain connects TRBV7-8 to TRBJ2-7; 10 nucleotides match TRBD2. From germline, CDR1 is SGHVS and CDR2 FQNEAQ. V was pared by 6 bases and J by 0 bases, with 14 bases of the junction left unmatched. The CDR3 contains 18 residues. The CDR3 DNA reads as TGTGCCAGCAGTCCCCCCCGGACTAGCGGAATATCCTCCTACGAGCAGTACTTC. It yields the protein CASSPPRTSGISSYEQYF.

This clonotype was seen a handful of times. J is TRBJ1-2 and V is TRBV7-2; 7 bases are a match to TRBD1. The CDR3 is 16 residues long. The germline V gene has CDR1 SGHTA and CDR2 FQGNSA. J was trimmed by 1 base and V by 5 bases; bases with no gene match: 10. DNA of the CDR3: TGTGCCAGCAGCAAGCTGACAGGGCCCTTTAACTATGGCTACACCTTC. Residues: CASSKLTGPFNYGYTF. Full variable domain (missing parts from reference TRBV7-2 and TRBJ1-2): GAGVSQSPSNKVTEKGKDVELRCDPISGHTALYWYRQSLGQGLEFLIYFQGNSAPDKSGLPSDRFSAERTGGSVSTLTIQRTQQEDSAVYLCASSKLTGPFNYGYTFGSGTRLTVV.

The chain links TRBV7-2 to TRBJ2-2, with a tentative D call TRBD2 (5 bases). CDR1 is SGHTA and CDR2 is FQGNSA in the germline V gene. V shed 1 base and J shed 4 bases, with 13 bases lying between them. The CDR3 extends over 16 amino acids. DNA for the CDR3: TGTGCCAGCAGCTTAGATAGTGCGGGCAGCACCGGGGAGCTGTTTTTT. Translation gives CASSLDSAGSTGELFF.

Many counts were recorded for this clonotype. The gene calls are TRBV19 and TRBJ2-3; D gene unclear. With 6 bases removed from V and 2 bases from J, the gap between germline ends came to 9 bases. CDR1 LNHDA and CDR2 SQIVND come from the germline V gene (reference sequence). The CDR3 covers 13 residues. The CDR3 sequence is CASSLRPTDTQYF. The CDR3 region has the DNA TGTGCCAGTAGCCTTCGACCCACAGATACGCAGTATTTT.

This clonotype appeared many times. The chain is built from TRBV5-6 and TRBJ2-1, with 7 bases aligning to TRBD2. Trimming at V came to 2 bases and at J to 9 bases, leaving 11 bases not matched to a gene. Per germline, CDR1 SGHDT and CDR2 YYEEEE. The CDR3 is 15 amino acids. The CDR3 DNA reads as TGTGCCAGCAGCTTAGTCGCGGGAGTATTCGGTGAGCAGTTCTTC. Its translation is CASSLVAGVFGEQFF.